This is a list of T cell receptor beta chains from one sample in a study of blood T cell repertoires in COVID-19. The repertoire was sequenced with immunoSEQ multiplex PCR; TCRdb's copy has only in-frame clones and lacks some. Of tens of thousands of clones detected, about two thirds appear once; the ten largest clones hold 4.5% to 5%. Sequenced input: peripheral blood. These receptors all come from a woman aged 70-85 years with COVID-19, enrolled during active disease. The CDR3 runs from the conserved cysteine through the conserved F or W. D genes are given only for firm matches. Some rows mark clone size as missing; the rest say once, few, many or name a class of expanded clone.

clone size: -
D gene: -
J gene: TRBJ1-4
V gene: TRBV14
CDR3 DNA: TGTGCCAGCAGCCATAACAGTGCAACTAATGAAAAACTGTTTTTT
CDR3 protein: CASSHNSATNEKLFF

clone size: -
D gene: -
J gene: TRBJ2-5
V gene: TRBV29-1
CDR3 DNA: TGCAGCGTTGGACTGGGAGGAAGAGAGACCCAGTACTTC
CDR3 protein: CSVGLGGRETQYF

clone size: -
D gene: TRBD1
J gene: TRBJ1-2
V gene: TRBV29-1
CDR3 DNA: TGCAGCGTCGACCTACAGGGGGAGCACTATGGCTACACCTTC
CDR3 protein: CSVDLQGEHYGYTF

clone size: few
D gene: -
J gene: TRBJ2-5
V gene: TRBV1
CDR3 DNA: TGCACCAGCAGCCTGAGACTAGCGGGAGGGGAGACCCAGTACTTC
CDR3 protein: CTSSLRLAGGETQYF

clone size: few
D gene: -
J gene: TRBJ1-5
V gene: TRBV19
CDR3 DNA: TGTGCCAGTGTACACCGGGACACCGGAAGCCCGCCCCAGCATTTT
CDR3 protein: CASVHRDTGSPPQHF

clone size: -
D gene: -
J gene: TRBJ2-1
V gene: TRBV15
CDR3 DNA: TGTGCCACCAGCAGACAGGGCGGCTATGAGCAGTTCTTC
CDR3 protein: CATSRQGGYEQFF

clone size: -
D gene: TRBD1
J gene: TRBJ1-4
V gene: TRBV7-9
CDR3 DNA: TGTGCCAGCAGCTTCGGGACAGGGGGAAAACTGTTTTTT
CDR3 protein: CASSFGTGGKLFF

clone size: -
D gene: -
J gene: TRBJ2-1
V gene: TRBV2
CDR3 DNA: TGTGCCAGCAGTCGGAGCCCTAGGAACAATGAGCAGTTCTTC
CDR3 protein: CASSRSPRNNEQFF

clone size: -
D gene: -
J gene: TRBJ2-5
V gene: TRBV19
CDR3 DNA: TGTGCCAGTAGTATTTCCGGGGGACAGACTCAAGAGACCCAGTACTTC
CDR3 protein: CASSISGGQTQETQYF

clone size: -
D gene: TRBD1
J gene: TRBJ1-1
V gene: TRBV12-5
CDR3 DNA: TGTGCTAGTGGTTTGGTAAGGTTCAGGGGGCGGATAGGAGGCACTGAAGCTTTCTTT
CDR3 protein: CASGLVRFRGRIGGTEAFF

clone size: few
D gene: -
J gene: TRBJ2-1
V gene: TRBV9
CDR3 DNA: TGTGCCAGCAGCCCGGACGCGGGACAGACTCTGCAGTTCTTC
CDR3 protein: CASSPDAGQTLQFF

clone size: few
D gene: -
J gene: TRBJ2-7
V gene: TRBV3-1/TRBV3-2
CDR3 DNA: TGTGCCAGCAGCCAAGCAGGGCGGCTCTACGAGCAGTACTTC
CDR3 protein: CASSQAGRLYEQYF

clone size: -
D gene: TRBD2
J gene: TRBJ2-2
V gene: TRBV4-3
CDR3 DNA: TGCGCCAGCAGCCAAGGGGTAGCGGGACCGAACACCGGGGAGCTGTTTTTT
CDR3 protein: CASSQGVAGPNTGELFF

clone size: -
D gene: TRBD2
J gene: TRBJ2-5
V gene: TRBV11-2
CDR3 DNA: TGTGCCAGCAGCTTCCAACTCTTAAGCGGGGCTCAAGAGACCCAGTACTTC
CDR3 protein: CASSFQLLSGAQETQYF

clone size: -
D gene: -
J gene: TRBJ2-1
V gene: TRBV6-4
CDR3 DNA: TGTGCCAGCAGTGACAGCAGCGGGTTCTACAATGAGCAGTTCTTC
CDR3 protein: CASSDSSGFYNEQFF

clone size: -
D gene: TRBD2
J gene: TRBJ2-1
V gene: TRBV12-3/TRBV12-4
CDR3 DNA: TGTGCCAGCAGTTTATCGGGAGGCGCCCAGTTCTTC
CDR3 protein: CASSLSGGAQFF